The 3 T cell receptor beta chains given below trace back to one sample, sequenced in a study of blood T cell repertoires in COVID-19. Sequencing was performed with immunoSEQ multiplex PCR; in TCRdb, only in-frame clones are kept and a portion is missing. The table includes hundreds of thousands of clones, roughly 87% detected once. Sequenced material: peripheral blood. The source of these receptors is a man younger than 35 with COVID-19, enrolled during active disease.

V and J are TRBV29-1 and TRBJ1-1; tentative D call: TRBD1 (6 bases). Looked up from germline, CDR1 is SQVTM and CDR2 is ANQGSEA. Trimming removed 7 bases at V and 1 base at J, with 16 bases between. This CDR3 comprises 14 residues. The CDR3 here is CSATGSFSNTEAFF. Written as DNA, the CDR3 is TGCAGCGCTACAGGGTCGTTTTCGAACACTGAAGCTTTCTTT.

The rearrangement links TRBV3-1 (or the pseudogene TRBV3-2) to TRBJ2-5; 8 bases agree with TRBD1. V shed 6 bases and J 5 bases; nucleotides not matched to a gene: 8. CDR3 length: 14 residues. Germline loops: CDR1 LGHDT, CDR2 YNNKEL (reference sequence). CDR3 protein: CASSTTGGKETQYF. CDR3 DNA: TGTGCCAGCAGTACTACAGGGGGGAAGGAGACCCAGTACTTC.

The V gene is TRBV6-1, the J gene TRBJ2-7; TRBD2 aligns across 11 bases. V lost 2 bases and J lost 3; bases outside the gene matches: 6. The CDR3 runs 16 residues. CDR1 and CDR2 from the germline V gene are MNHNS and SASEGT. In DNA form, the CDR3 reads TGTGCCAGCAGTGAATCGCTAGCGGGGGGCTACTACGAGCAGTACTTC. Translating gives CASSESLAGGYYEQYF.